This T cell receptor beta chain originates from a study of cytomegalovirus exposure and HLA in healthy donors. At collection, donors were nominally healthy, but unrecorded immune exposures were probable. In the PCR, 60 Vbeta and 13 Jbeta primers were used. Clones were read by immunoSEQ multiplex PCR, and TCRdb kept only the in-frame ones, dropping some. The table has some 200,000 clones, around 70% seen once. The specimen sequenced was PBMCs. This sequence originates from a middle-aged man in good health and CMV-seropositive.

CDR3 sequence: CASSLQAFYGYTF. CDR3 nucleotide sequence: TGTGCCAGCAGTTTGCAGGCGTTTTATGGCTACACCTTC. This chain joins TRBV28 and TRBJ1-2; D not resolved. The CDR3 is 13 amino acids. The ends were cut back, 3 bases at V and 5 bases at J, with 10 bases in the middle. The germline V gene encodes CDR1 MDHEN and CDR2 SYDVKM.